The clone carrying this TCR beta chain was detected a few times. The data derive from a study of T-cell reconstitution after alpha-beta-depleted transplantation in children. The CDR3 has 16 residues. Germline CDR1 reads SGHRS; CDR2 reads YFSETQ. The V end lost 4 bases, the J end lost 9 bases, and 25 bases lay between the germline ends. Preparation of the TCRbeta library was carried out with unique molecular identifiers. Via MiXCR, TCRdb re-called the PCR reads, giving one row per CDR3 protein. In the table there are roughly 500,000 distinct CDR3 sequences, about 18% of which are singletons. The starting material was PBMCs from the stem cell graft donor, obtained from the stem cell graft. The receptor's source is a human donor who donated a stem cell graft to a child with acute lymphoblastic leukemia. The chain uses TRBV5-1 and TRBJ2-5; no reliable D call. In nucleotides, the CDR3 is TGCGCCAGCAGCCCCCTTCCATCAGCCCTCAAGAGACCCCAGTACTTC. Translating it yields CASSPLPSALKRPQYF. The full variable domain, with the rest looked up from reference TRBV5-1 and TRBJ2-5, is KAGVTQTPRYLIKTRGQQVTLSCSPISGHRSVSWYQQTPGQGLQFLFEYFSETQRNKGNFPGRFSGRQFSNSRSEMNVSTLELGDSALYLCASSPLPSALKRPQYFGPGTRLLVL.